The 17 T cell receptor beta chains below come from one sample, sequenced in a study of response to subunit inactivated influenza vaccine. In TCRdb, the RT-PCR reads were re-called with MiXCR into one record per CDR3 protein. The sample gives hundreds of thousands of distinct CDR3 sequences, approximately 15% of which show up once; around 7.3% is in the top ten. Specimen: PBMCs from blood, collected roughly 2 weeks before vaccination. These receptors were taken from a man aged 50 or older who received an inactivated influenza vaccine.

This clonotype showed up many times. The chain carries TRBV9 and TRBJ2-7; no reliable D call. The V end was cut by 0 bases, the J end by 4 bases, with 14 bases between. The V gene's germline CDR1 is SGDLS and CDR2 YYNGEE. The CDR3 has 15 amino acids. This CDR3 is CASSVGGGRNYEQYF. The DNA of the CDR3 is TGTGCCAGCAGCGTAGGAGGCGGCCGTAATTACGAGCAGTACTTC. The full variable domain, its missing parts supplied by reference TRBV9 and TRBJ2-7, is DSGVTQTPKHLITATGQRVTLRCSPRSGDLSVYWYQQSLDQGLQFLIQYYNGEERAKGNILERFSAQQFPDLHSELNLSSLELGDSALYFCASSVGGGRNYEQYFGPGTRLTVT.

This clonotype turned up a few times. This chain's CDR3 is CSAWDSANTGELFF. In DNA, the CDR3 is TGCAGCGCCTGGGACAGTGCGAACACCGGGGAGCTGTTTTTT. The chain is built from TRBV29-1 and TRBJ2-2, with 7 bases matching TRBD1. The CDR3 extends over 14 amino acids. V trimming: 7 bases; J trimming: 0 bases; junction bases outside the gene matches: 5. Germline lookup yields CDR1 SQVTM and CDR2 ANQGSEA.

The chain links TRBV4-3 to TRBJ1-5, with D unresolved. Trimming pared 3 bases from V and 0 bases from J, leaving 6 bases between. CDR1 is LGHNA, CDR2 YSLEER, per germline. The CDR3 has 14 amino acids. CDR3 in amino acids: CASSHGYSNQPQHF. DNA of the CDR3: TGCGCCAGCAGCCACGGTTATAGCAATCAGCCCCAGCATTTT.

This clonotype was seen a single time. The chain recombines TRBV15 with TRBJ2-4, with a weak D call TRBD1 (5 bases). Germline V CDR1 and CDR2: LNHNV, YYDKDF (reference sequence). V lost 1 base and J 6 bases, leaving 19 bases between the germline ends. This CDR3 comprises 17 residues. The CDR3 loop is CATSRVGQGRKANIQYF. CDR3 nucleotide sequence: TGTGCCACCAGCAGAGTGGGGCAGGGCAGGAAGGCAAACATTCAGTACTTC.

This chain uses TRBV24-1 with TRBJ2-5; 11 bases agree with TRBD2. The V gene end was trimmed by 4 bases and the J gene end by 1 base; junction bases not matched to a gene: 7. CDR3 length equals 17 residues. Germline V gene lookup returns CDR1 KGHDR and CDR2 SFDVKD. Here the CDR3 DNA reads TGTGCCACCAGTGACCGTCCTAGCGGGAGGTTCCAAGAGACCCAGTACTTC. It translates to CATSDRPSGRFQETQYF.

This clonotype was detected only a few times. This rearrangement joins TRBV2 to TRBJ1-1, with a weak D call TRBD1 (5 bases). Looked up from germline, CDR1 is SNHLY and CDR2 is FYNNEI. The V end lost 5 bases, the J end lost 2 bases, and 18 bases lay between the germline ends. This CDR3 spans 16 amino acids. In DNA form, the CDR3 reads TGTGCCAGCAGTTTCAGGGCCTCAGGGCGTAACACTGAAGCTTTCTTT. Protein product: CASSFRASGRNTEAFF.

The sample holds a few counts of this clonotype. The chain uses TRBV28 and TRBJ2-1, with 9 bases lining up with TRBD2. The CDR3 has 17 amino acids. CDR1 is MDHEN and CDR2 is SYDVKM in the germline V gene. J gave up 9 bases and V 3 bases, and 15 bases lay outside the gene matches. The CDR3: CASSFRGGASNPTEQFF. The CDR3 region has the DNA TGTGCCAGCAGTTTCCGCGGGGGGGCCTCGAACCCCACTGAGCAGTTCTTC.

There are a few counts of this clonotype. The V gene is TRBV4-1, the J gene TRBJ1-2, with D uncertain. The germline CDR1 and CDR2 sequences are MGHRA and YSYEKL. The length of the CDR3 is 14 residues. Deletions cut 0 bases from V and 0 bases from J, with 5 bases between. DNA for the CDR3: TGCGCCAGCAGCCAAGATTCGGCTAACTATGGCTACACCTTC. Translation: CASSQDSANYGYTF.

The CDR3 coding sequence is TGCGCCAGCAGCTTTCGCCCCCTCGGGGGGGGATTCTACAATGAGCAGTTCTTC. It encodes CASSFRPLGGGFYNEQFF. This sequence joins TRBV5-1 and TRBJ2-1; 8 bases match TRBD2. Germline CDR1 is SGHRS and CDR2 is YFSETQ. J was trimmed by 3 bases and V by 2 bases; bases with no gene match: 13. The CDR3 consists of 18 residues.

The V call is TRBV7-2, the J call TRBJ2-7; D ambiguous. The CDR3 is 17 amino acids. Trimming removed 5 bases from V and 5 bases from J, with 25 bases in between. Germline assignment: CDR1 SGHTA and CDR2 FQGNSA. CDR3 sequence: CASSPKPWEPSVDEQYF. The DNA of the CDR3 is TGTGCCAGCAGCCCAAAACCTTGGGAACCAAGTGTAGACGAGCAGTACTTC. The whole variable domain, filled in from reference TRBV7-2 and TRBJ2-7, reads GAGVSQSPSNKVTEKGKDVELRCDPISGHTALYWYRQSLGQGLEFLIYFQGNSAPDKSGLPSDRFSAERTGGSVSTLTIQRTQQEDSAVYLCASSPKPWEPSVDEQYFGPGTRLTVT.

This clonotype has more than one count but fewer than ten. The chain carries TRBV4-2 and TRBJ2-1, with TRBD2 matching 10 bases. J was trimmed by 3 bases and V by 0 bases; bases with no gene match: 11. This CDR3 comprises 19 residues. Germline CDR1 and CDR2: LGHNA and YNFKEQ. The CDR3 nucleotides read TGTGCCAGCAGCCAAGATTTTCTAGCGGGGGACCACCACTACAATGAGCAGTTCTTC. This codes for CASSQDFLAGDHHYNEQFF.

This rearrangement joins TRBV20-1 to TRBJ2-5; either TRBD1 or TRBD2 may fit D (5 bases each). The V and J ends lost 7 bases and 5 bases respectively, with 17 bases between them. Germline assignment: CDR1 DFQATT and CDR2 SNEGSKA (reference sequence). The CDR3 extends over 13 amino acids. This CDR3 is CSGYSGSGETQYF. CDR3 coding DNA: TGCAGTGGGTATTCAGGGTCGGGGGAGACCCAGTACTTC.

The chain links TRBV27 to TRBJ1-5; 7 bases are shared with TRBD1. Germline values: CDR1 MNHEY, CDR2 SMNVEV (reference sequence). There are 14 residues in the CDR3. Trimming removed 3 bases from V and 15 bases from J; junction bases left unmatched: 14. The CDR3 spells CASSLETGTKRMHF. The CDR3 coding sequence is TGTGCCAGCAGTTTGGAGACAGGGACGAAAAGGATGCATTTT.

This clonotype was detected only a few times. The chain links TRBV4-1 to TRBJ2-2, with 10 bases fitting TRBD1. The CDR3 loop spans 15 amino acids. CDR1 and CDR2 (germline): MGHRA, YSYEKL. After removal of 3 bases from V and 5 bases from J, the junction contained 3 bases not matched to a gene. In DNA form, the CDR3 reads TGCGCCAGCAGCCAGGGGACAGGGGAAACCGGGGAGCTGTTTTTT. Translating gives CASSQGTGETGELFF.

V gene TRBV20-1 combines with J gene TRBJ1-6; D call uncertain. Germline V gene data show CDR1 as DFQATT and CDR2 as SNEGSKA (reference sequence). Trimming cost V 8 bases and J 6 bases, with 14 bases left between them. The CDR3 runs to 13 residues. CDR3: CSWGGSSNSPLHF. For the CDR3, the DNA is TGCAGTTGGGGTGGGAGTTCTAATTCACCCCTCCACTTT.

The V gene is TRBV5-1, the J gene TRBJ2-3, with TRBD2 identical over 16 bases. Germline CDR1 and CDR2: SGHRS and YFSETQ. With V trimmed by 3 bases and J by 1 base, 5 bases remained unmatched. The CDR3 runs to 18 residues. CDR3 nucleotides: TGCGCCAGCAGCTCAGGGACTAGCGGGAGGGCCGGCACAGATACGCAGTATTTT. Translated, it gives CASSSGTSGRAGTDTQYF.

This clonotype was found a few times. The chain links TRBV9 to TRBJ2-3; TRBD2 is a possible D gene (6 bases). There are 16 residues in the CDR3. V lost 3 bases, J lost 0 bases, and 14 bases lay in between. Germline V CDR1 and CDR2: SGDLS, YYNGEE. As DNA, the CDR3 is TGTGCCAGCAGCGGGGTTCTAGCGTCTAGCACAGATACGCAGTATTTT. Translating gives CASSGVLASSTDTQYF. Full variable domain (rest looked up from reference TRBV9 and TRBJ2-3): DSGVTQTPKHLITATGQRVTLRCSPRSGDLSVYWYQQSLDQGLQFLIQYYNGEERAKGNILERFSAQQFPDLHSELNLSSLELGDSALYFCASSGVLASSTDTQYFGPGTRLTVL.